Presented here are 27 T cell receptor beta chains from one specimen sequenced in a study of OX40 agonist ivuxolimab in advanced cancers. The method was immunoSEQ multiplex PCR; TCRdb's version includes in-frame clones alone and lacks a portion of them. The sample records under 65,000 clones, roughly 92% being singletons. Sequencing was performed on CD4+ or CD8+ T cells sorted from blood, taken in a trial of the OX40 agonist ivuxolimab. These receptors all stem from an adult with an advanced solid tumor such as melanoma, head and neck, liver or kidney cancer.

The rearrangement joins TRBV27 to TRBJ1-5; D is possibly TRBD1 (5 bases). V lost 2 bases to trimming and J lost 3 bases, with 17 bases between them. Germline assignment: CDR1 MNHEY and CDR2 SMNVEV (reference sequence). The CDR3 is 17 residues long. CDR3 in amino acids: CASSLQGGLGINQPQHF. CDR3 coding DNA: TGTGCCAGCAGTTTACAGGGAGGGCTGGGGATCAATCAGCCCCAGCATTTT.

The J gene is TRBJ1-1, the V gene TRBV4-1; D is ambiguous. The germline V gene encodes CDR1 MGHRA and CDR2 YSYEKL. The ends were cut back, 5 bases at V and 0 bases at J, with 13 bases in the middle. The CDR3 covers 15 residues. CDR3 protein: CASSSREVLNTEAFF. The CDR3 DNA reads as TGCGCCAGCAGCTCCCGAGAGGTCCTGAACACTGAAGCTTTCTTT.

A few counts support this clone. This chain links TRBV7-9 with TRBJ1-1, with 8 bases that match TRBD1. The CDR3 sequence is 15 residues long. J was trimmed by 0 bases and V by 4 bases; bases with no gene match: 4. Per germline, CDR1 SEHNR and CDR2 FQNEAQ (reference sequence). CDR3 sequence: CASSSNRGLNTEAFF. In nucleotides, the CDR3 is TGTGCCAGCAGCTCCAACAGGGGGTTGAACACTGAAGCTTTCTTT.

The rearrangement joins TRBV6-5 to TRBJ2-5; D not certain. Germline values: CDR1 MNHEY, CDR2 SVGAGI. This CDR3 contains 15 residues. V gave up 7 bases and J gave up 4 bases, with 19 bases separating them. CDR3 sequence: CASTNSPDPGETQYF. The DNA of the CDR3 is TGTGCCAGCACTAATTCGCCGGACCCGGGAGAGACCCAGTACTTC.

The chain couples TRBV5-4 to TRBJ2-3; D gene uncertain. Germline V gene data show CDR1 as SGHNT and CDR2 as YYREEE (reference sequence). The CDR3 has 13 amino acids. Between the trimmed V and J ends, which lost 4 bases and 4 bases, there was a span of 10 bases. CDR3 nucleotide sequence: TGTGCCAGCAGCCCCACCTTGGCAGATACGCAGTATTTT. Amino acid sequence: CASSPTLADTQYF.

For the CDR3, the DNA is TGTGCTAGTGGTTTGGGAAACCTAGCGGGGGGGCCGGATGAGCAGTTCTTC. The encoded protein is CASGLGNLAGGPDEQFF. The rearrangement links TRBV12-5 to TRBJ2-1; 12 bases agree with TRBD2. The trim removed 1 base at V and 8 bases at J, leaving 9 bases unmatched. This CDR3 spans 17 amino acids. The germline V gene has CDR1 LGHNT and CDR2 FRNRAP.

The chain joins TRBV4-1 to TRBJ1-1, with D possibly TRBD1 on 5 matching bases. From germline, CDR1 is MGHRA and CDR2 YSYEKL. Trimming cost V 4 bases and J 4 bases, with 10 bases left between them. The CDR3 is made up of 13 amino acids. Here the CDR3 reads CASSLSRVTEAFF. The CDR3, as DNA: TGCGCCAGCAGCCTCAGCAGGGTCACTGAAGCTTTCTTT.

The gene calls are TRBV30 and TRBJ2-2, with 10 bases fitting TRBD2. This CDR3 has 14 amino acids. The J segment lost 6 bases and the V segment lost 2 bases, leaving 3 bases of the junction unmatched. Germline V gene sequence: CDR1 GTSNPN, CDR2 SVGIG (reference sequence). The CDR3 coding sequence is TGTGCCTGGAGTCTAGCGGGGGTCCCCGGGGAGCTGTTTTTT. Translating it yields CAWSLAGVPGELFF. The full variable domain, its missing parts supplied by reference TRBV30 and TRBJ2-2, is SQTIHQWPATLVQPVGSPLSLECTVEGTSNPNLYWYRQAAGRGLQLLFYSVGIGQISSEVPQNLSASRPQDRQFILSSKKLLLSDSGFYLCAWSLAGVPGELFFGEGSRLTVL.

The chain recombines TRBV7-2 with TRBJ2-3; D is unresolved. In germline, CDR1 is SGHTA, CDR2 FQGNSA. The CDR3 is 13 amino acids. Deletions cut 5 bases from V and 2 bases from J, with 8 bases between. The CDR3 protein is CASSPVNTDTQYF. As DNA, the CDR3 is TGTGCCAGCAGCCCCGTGAACACAGATACGCAGTATTTT.

This chain uses TRBV13 with TRBJ2-7; D gene ambiguous. Germline V CDR1 and CDR2: PRHDT, FYEKMQ (reference sequence). Trimming pared 7 bases from V and 1 base from J, leaving 8 bases between. The CDR3 totals 12 residues. CDR3 sequence reads: CASMGDSYEQYF. The CDR3, as DNA: TGTGCCAGCATGGGCGATTCCTACGAGCAGTACTTC.

The V gene is TRBV19, the J gene TRBJ2-7, with D possibly being TRBD1 or TRBD2 (5 bases each). Germline values: CDR1 LNHDA, CDR2 SQIVND (reference sequence). The CDR3 runs to 14 residues. Trimming stripped 1 base from V and 5 bases from J, with 12 bases between. The CDR3 bases are TGTGCCAGTAGTATAGGAAGAGAGGGGCACGAGCAGTACTTC. This gives the protein CASSIGREGHEQYF.

V gene TRBV5-6 combines with J gene TRBJ1-2; 10 nucleotides align to TRBD1. In germline, CDR1 is SGHDT, CDR2 YYEEEE. Unmatched junction bases numbered 5, after V lost 4 bases and J lost 11 bases. The CDR3 has 12 residues. This chain's CDR3 is CASSVRDRGYTF. DNA of the CDR3: TGTGCCAGCAGCGTCCGGGACAGGGGTTACACCTTC.

The chain employs TRBV19 and TRBJ2-1; no clear D gene. The V gene lost 7 bases and the J gene lost 3 bases, with 4 bases spanning the gap. Germline lookup yields CDR1 LNHDA and CDR2 SQIVND (reference sequence). This CDR3 has 11 residues. The DNA of the CDR3 is TGTGCCAGTACGGACTACAATGAGCAGTTCTTC. Translation gives CASTDYNEQFF. Full variable domain (remainder filled in from reference TRBV19 and TRBJ2-1): DGGITQSPKYLFRKEGQNVTLSCEQNLNHDAMYWYRQDPGQGLRLIYYSQIVNDFQKGDIAEGYSVSREKKESFPLTVTSAQKNPTAFYLCASTDYNEQFFGPGTRLTVL.

By frequency in the sample, this clone is medium-sized (0.01 to 0.1%). The V call is TRBV7-9, the J call TRBJ2-7; D may be TRBD1 (7 bases). The V end was cut by 5 bases, the J end by 4 bases, with 15 bases between. Germline V gives CDR1 SEHNR, CDR2 FQNEAQ (reference sequence). This CDR3 spans 14 amino acids. The CDR3 nucleotides read TGTGCCAGCAGCCCCCGCCCAGGGGGGTACGAGCAGTACTTC. It translates to CASSPRPGGYEQYF.

The V call is TRBV7-2, the J call TRBJ2-7; no reliable D call. The ends were cut back, 8 bases at V and 3 bases at J, with 5 bases in the middle. Germline V gene data show CDR1 as SGHTA and CDR2 as FQGNSA. The CDR3 sequence is 10 residues long. The CDR3 region has the DNA TGTGCCAGCTCCGGCTACGAGCAGTACTTC. It translates to CASSGYEQYF.

The chain couples TRBV19 to TRBJ2-7; D possibly matches TRBD1 or TRBD2 (5 bases each). The CDR3 consists of 16 residues. CDR1 and CDR2 from the germline V gene are LNHDA and SQIVND (reference sequence). V lost 1 base and J lost 2, with 15 bases in between. CDR3 coding DNA: TGTGCCAGTAGTATAGCAAGAGGGCAGGGCCCCTACGAGCAGTACTTC. Its protein is CASSIARGQGPYEQYF.

This clone was picked up one time. The chain carries TRBV6-6 and TRBJ1-1; 7 bases fit TRBD1. Per germline, CDR1 MNHNY and CDR2 SVGAGI (reference sequence). The length of the CDR3 is 13 residues. After removal of 6 bases from V and 11 bases from J, the junction contained 12 bases not matched to a gene. CDR3 sequence: CASSTTDRDGAFF. The CDR3 DNA is TGTGCCAGCAGCACTACCGACAGGGACGGCGCTTTCTTT.

This clone was picked up a small number of times. The chain recombines TRBV29-1 with TRBJ1-1; possibly TRBD1 for D (6 bases). Germline assignment: CDR1 SQVTM and CDR2 ANQGSEA. Trimming removed 5 bases at V and 2 bases at J, with 9 bases between. The CDR3 covers 12 residues. DNA of the CDR3: TGCAGCGTTCCGGACAGCAACACTGAAGCTTTCTTT. Translated: CSVPDSNTEAFF.

This chain connects TRBV2 to TRBJ2-5, with unresolved D. The CDR3 length is 16 residues. V dropped 1 base and J dropped 4 bases, with 16 bases sitting between them. Germline CDR1 reads SNHLY; CDR2 reads FYNNEI. CDR3 nucleotides: TGTGCCAGCAGTGAAGGACCCACCGGCGAAGGAGAGACCCAGTACTTC. As protein: CASSEGPTGEGETQYF.

This chain joins TRBV7-9 and TRBJ2-7; perhaps D is TRBD1 or TRBD2 (5 bases each). The CDR3 runs 14 residues. From germline, CDR1 is SEHNR and CDR2 FQNEAQ (reference sequence). Trimming pared 4 bases from V and 2 bases from J, leaving 12 bases between. The CDR3 region is CASSSGTKTYEQYF. In nucleotides, the CDR3 is TGTGCCAGCAGCTCCGGGACCAAGACCTACGAGCAGTACTTC.

The V and J genes are TRBV6-1 and TRBJ1-6; no reliable D call. Germline V CDR1 and CDR2: MNHNS, SASEGT. Trimming cost V 1 base and J 4 bases, with 17 bases left between them. The CDR3 totals 18 residues. CDR3 region: CASSEEFRSVGYNSPLHF. CDR3 in DNA: TGTGCCAGCAGTGAAGAATTTCGTTCCGTGGGATATAATTCACCCCTCCACTTT.

In DNA form, the CDR3 reads TGTGCCAGCAGCAAAGCTCGGGCCCTTAGCACAGATACGCAGTATTTT. It specifies CASSKARALSTDTQYF. This sequence joins TRBV21-1 and TRBJ2-3. TRBV21-1 is noted as a pseudogene. The CDR3 loop spans 16 amino acids.

The rearrangement joins TRBV6-6 to TRBJ2-1, with TRBD1 matching over 11 bases. Germline V gene sequence: CDR1 MNHNY, CDR2 SVGAGI (reference sequence). J lost 0 bases, V lost 2 bases, and 0 bases had no gene match. This CDR3 comprises 16 residues. Here the CDR3 DNA reads TGTGCCAGCAGTTACGGGACAGGGGGCTCCTACAATGAGCAGTTCTTC. Translation: CASSYGTGGSYNEQFF.

The rearrangement uses TRBV7-9 and TRBJ2-7, with TRBD1 matching over 7 bases. With V trimmed by 3 bases and J by 4 bases, 9 bases remained unmatched. CDR1 and CDR2 from the germline V gene are SEHNR and FQNEAQ (reference sequence). This CDR3 comprises 15 residues. The CDR3 region is CASSFPGQNLYEQYF. For the CDR3, the DNA is TGTGCCAGCAGCTTTCCGGGACAGAATCTTTACGAGCAGTACTTC.

The chain combines TRBV6-1 with TRBJ1-2, with D possibly matching TRBD1 (5 bases). Germline V gives CDR1 MNHNS, CDR2 SASEGT. The CDR3 is 11 amino acids. V was pared by 8 bases and J by 4 bases, with 8 bases between. Here the CDR3 reads CASGGTYGYTF. As DNA, the CDR3 is TGTGCCAGCGGGGGGACCTATGGCTACACCTTC.

CDR3 sequence: CASSLYAGWYEQYF. The DNA of the CDR3 is TGTGCCAGCAGTTTATATGCAGGGTGGTACGAGCAGTACTTC. The genes are TRBV27 and TRBJ2-7, with a weak D call TRBD1 (5 bases). V was trimmed by 1 base and J by 4 bases, leaving 11 bases between them. From germline, CDR1 is MNHEY and CDR2 SMNVEV (reference sequence). CDR3 size: 14 residues.

The chain recombines TRBV6-1 with TRBJ2-7; tentatively, D is TRBD1 (6 bases). The CDR3 runs 16 residues. Trimming removed 2 bases from V and 0 bases from J, with 14 bases in between. Germline lookup yields CDR1 MNHNS and CDR2 SASEGT. CDR3 region: CASSELPGQSSYEQYF. CDR3 DNA sequence: TGTGCCAGCAGTGAACTCCCGGGACAAAGCTCCTACGAGCAGTACTTC.